Detailed here is one T cell receptor (beta chain). As yet, its antigen is unknown. Data came from immunoSEQ multiplex PCR; TCRdb stores just in-frame clones and leaves some out. The top ten hold 10% to 11% of the sample, which has about 73,000 clones, around 89% seen once. This sample was included in a study of OX40 agonist ivuxolimab in advanced cancers. Study in general: At just under 85% male, the cohort had a mean age of around 56 years, ranging from roughly 20 to 90. Two patients with cutaneous melanoma and one with hepatocellular carcinoma, three in total, showed partial responses.

Whole-study findings and limits: Antigen targets of the expanded peripheral T cells went undetermined. Expansion of clones was among the lowest in partial responders at 0.1-3.0 mg/kg.

This CDR3 contains 13 residues. V lost 2 bases and J 9 bases, leaving 13 bases between the germline ends. Germline V lookup: CDR1 SSHAT, CDR2 FNYEAQ (reference sequence). The receptor comes from an adult with an advanced solid tumor such as melanoma, head and neck, liver or kidney cancer. The input for sequencing was CD4+ or CD8+ T cells sorted from blood, taken in a trial of the OX40 agonist ivuxolimab. V gene TRBV7-7 combines with J gene TRBJ1-1, with D possibly matching TRBD1 (5 bases). CDR3 bases: TGTGCCAGCAGCTTAACGGTGGGGGAAAAAGCTTTCTTT. This translates into CASSLTVGEKAFF.